This TCR beta chain is from a study of control samples from healthy donors and cancer patients. Clones were read by immunoSEQ multiplex PCR, and TCRdb kept only the in-frame ones, dropping some. The data contain 65,000 to 85,000 clones, 75% to 90% of them singletons. This CDR3 region has 12 residues. V was pared by 8 bases and J by 10 bases, with 15 bases between. The rearrangement links TRBV12-3 or TRBV12-4 to TRBJ2-1; D remains unclear. The TCR sequence derives from a woman aged 45-65 years with colorectal cancer. What was sequenced was PBMCs. DNA of the CDR3: TGTGCCAGCGGTCCCTTGATTTGGGAGCAGTTCTTC. This codes for CASGPLIWEQFF.